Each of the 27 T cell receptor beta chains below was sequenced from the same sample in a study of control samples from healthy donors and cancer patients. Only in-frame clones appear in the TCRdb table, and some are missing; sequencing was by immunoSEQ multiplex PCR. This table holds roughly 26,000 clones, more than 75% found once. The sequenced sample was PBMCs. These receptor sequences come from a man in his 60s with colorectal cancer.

CDR3 in DNA: TGTGCCAGCTCACCGATGGGACAGGCTACGTTCATGAACACTGAAGCTTTCTTT. It translates to CASSPMGQATFMNTEAFF. V is TRBV18 and J is TRBJ1-1, with 8 bases identical to TRBD1. CDR1 is KGHSH and CDR2 is LQKENI in the germline V gene. After removal of 3 bases from V and 0 bases from J, the junction contained 12 bases not matched to a gene. The CDR3 is made up of 18 amino acids.

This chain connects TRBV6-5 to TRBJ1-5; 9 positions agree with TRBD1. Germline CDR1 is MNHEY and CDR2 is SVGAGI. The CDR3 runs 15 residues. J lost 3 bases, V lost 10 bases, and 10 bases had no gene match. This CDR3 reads CATDSQGAVNQPQHF. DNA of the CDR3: TGTGCCACCGACTCACAGGGGGCAGTCAATCAGCCCCAGCATTTT.

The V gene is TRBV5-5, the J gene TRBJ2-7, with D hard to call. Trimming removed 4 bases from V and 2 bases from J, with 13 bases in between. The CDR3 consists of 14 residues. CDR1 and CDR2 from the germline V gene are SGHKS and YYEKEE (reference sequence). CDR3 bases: TGTGCCAGCAGCCCTTTAGAAAACACCTACGAGCAGTACTTC. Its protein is CASSPLENTYEQYF.

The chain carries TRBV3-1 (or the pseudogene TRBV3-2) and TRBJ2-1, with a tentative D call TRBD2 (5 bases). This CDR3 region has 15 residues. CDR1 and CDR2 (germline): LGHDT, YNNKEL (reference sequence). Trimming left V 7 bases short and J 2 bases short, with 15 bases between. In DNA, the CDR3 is TGTGCCAGCATGTCCCGAGGGAGCGCCTACAATGAGCAGTTCTTC. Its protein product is CASMSRGSAYNEQFF.

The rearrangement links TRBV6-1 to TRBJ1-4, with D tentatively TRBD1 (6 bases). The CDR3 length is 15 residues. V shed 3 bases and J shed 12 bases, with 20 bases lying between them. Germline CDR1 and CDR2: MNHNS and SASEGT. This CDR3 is CASSDVRGRRAELFF. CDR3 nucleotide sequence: TGTGCCAGCAGTGACGTTCGGGGGCGCCGGGCGGAACTGTTTTTT.

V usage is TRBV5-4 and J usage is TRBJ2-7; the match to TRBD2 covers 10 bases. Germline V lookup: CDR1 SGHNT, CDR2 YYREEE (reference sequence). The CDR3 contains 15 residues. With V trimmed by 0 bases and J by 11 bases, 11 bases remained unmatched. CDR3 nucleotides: TGTGCCAGCAGCTTGGGGTCTAGCGGGGGCCAAACCGAGTACTTC. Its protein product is CASSLGSSGGQTEYF. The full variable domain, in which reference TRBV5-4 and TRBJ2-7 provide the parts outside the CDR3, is ETGVTQSPTHLIKTRGQQVTLRCSSQSGHNTVSWYQQALGQGPQFIFQYYREEENGRGNFPPRFSGLQFPNYSSELNVNALELDDSALYLCASSLGSSGGQTEYFGPGTRLTVT.

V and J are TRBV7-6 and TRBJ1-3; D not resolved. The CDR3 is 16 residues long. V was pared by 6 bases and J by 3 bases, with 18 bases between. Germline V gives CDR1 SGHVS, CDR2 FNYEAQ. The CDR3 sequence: CASSLSYGGYGNTIYF. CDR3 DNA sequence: TGTGCCAGCAGTCTTTCCTATGGAGGGTATGGAAACACCATATATTTT.

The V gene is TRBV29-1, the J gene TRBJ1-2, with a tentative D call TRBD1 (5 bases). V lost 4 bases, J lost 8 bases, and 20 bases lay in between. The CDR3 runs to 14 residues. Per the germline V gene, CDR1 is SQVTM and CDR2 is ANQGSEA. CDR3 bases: TGCAGCGTTGGGGAGAGGCTTAGGGACGACGGCTACACCTTC. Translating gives CSVGERLRDDGYTF.

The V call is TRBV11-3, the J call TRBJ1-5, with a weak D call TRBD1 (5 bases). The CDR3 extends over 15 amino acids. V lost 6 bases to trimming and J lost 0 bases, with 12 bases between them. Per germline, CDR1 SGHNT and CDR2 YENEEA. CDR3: CASSLPQDSNQPQHF. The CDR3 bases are TGTGCCAGCAGTCTTCCACAGGATAGCAATCAGCCCCAGCATTTT.

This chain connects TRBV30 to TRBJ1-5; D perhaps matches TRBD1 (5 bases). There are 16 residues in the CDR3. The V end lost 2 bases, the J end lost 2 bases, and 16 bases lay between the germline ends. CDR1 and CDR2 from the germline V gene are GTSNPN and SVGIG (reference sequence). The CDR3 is CAWSTPQGGGNQPQHF. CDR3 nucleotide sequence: TGTGCCTGGAGTACTCCCCAGGGTGGCGGCAATCAGCCCCAGCATTTT.

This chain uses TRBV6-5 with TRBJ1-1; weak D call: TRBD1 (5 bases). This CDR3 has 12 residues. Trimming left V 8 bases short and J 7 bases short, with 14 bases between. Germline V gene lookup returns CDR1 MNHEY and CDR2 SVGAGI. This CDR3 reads CASGFLRVEAFF. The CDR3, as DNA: TGTGCCAGCGGATTCCTCAGGGTTGAAGCTTTCTTT.

The CDR3 nucleotides read TGTGCCAGTAGTATAGTTAGAGGTTACGATCAGCCCCAGCATTTT. Protein: CASSIVRGYDQPQHF. The chain is built from TRBV19 and TRBJ1-5, with unresolved D. The CDR3 has 15 amino acids. Trimming stripped 1 base from V and 5 bases from J, with 12 bases between. CDR1 and CDR2 from the germline V gene are LNHDA and SQIVND (reference sequence).

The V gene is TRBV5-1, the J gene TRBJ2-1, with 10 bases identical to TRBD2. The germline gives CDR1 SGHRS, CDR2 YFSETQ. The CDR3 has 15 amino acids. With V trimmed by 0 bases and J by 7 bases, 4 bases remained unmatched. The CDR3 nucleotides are TGCGCCAGCAGCTTGGTAGCGGGGGGCGAGAATGAGCAGTTCTTC. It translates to CASSLVAGGENEQFF.

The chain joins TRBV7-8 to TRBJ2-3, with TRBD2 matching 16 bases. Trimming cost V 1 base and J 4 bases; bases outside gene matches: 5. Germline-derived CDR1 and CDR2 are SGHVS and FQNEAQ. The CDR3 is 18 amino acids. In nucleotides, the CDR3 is TGTGCCAGCAGCTTAGGCTGGGGGACTAGCGGGGGGGCAGATACGCAGTATTTT. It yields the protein CASSLGWGTSGGADTQYF. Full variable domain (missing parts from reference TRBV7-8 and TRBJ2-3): GAGVSQSPRYKVAKRGQDVALRCDPISGHVSLFWYQQALGQGPEFLTYFQNEAQLDKSGLPSDRFFAERPEGSVSTLKIQRTQQEDSAVYLCASSLGWGTSGGADTQYFGPGTRLTVL.

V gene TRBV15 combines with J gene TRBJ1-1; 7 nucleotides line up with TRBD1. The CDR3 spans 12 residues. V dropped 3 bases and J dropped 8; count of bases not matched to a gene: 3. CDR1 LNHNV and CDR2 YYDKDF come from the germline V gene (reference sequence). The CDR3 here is CATSRTGREAFF. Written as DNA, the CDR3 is TGTGCCACCAGCAGGACAGGGAGAGAAGCTTTCTTT.

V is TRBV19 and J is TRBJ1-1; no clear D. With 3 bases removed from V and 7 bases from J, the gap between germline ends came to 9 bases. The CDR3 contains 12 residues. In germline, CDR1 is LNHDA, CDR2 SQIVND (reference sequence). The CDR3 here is CASSISQSEAFF. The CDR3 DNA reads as TGTGCCAGTAGTATCAGCCAGAGTGAAGCTTTCTTT.

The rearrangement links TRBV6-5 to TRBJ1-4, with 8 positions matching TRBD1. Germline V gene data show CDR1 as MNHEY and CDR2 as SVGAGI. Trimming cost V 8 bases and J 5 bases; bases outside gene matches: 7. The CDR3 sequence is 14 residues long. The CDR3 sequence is CASFHRTGNEKLFF. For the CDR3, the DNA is TGTGCCAGCTTTCATCGGACAGGGAATGAAAAACTGTTTTTT.

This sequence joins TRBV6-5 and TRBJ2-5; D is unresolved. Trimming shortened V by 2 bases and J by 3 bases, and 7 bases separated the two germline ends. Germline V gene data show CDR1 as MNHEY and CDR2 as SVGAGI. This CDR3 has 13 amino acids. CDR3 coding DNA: TGTGCCAGCAGTTACGGAAGTGAAGAGACCCAGTACTTC. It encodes CASSYGSEETQYF.

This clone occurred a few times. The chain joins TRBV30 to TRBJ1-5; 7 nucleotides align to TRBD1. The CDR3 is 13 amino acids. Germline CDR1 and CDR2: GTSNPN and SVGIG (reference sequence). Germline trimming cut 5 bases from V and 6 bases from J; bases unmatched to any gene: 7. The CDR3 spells CAWATGKGQPQHF. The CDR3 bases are TGTGCCTGGGCGACAGGGAAGGGTCAGCCCCAGCATTTT.

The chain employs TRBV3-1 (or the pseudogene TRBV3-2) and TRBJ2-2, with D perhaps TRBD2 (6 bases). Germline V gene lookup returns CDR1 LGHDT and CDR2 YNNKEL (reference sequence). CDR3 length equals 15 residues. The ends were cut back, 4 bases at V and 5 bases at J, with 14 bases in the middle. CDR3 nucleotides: TGTGCCAGCAGCCTCCGGGGAGGACGAACCGGGGAGCTGTTTTTT. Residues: CASSLRGGRTGELFF.

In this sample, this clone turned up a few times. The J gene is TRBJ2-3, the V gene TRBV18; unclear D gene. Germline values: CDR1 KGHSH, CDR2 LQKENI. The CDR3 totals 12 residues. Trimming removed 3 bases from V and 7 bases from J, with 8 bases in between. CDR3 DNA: TGTGCCAGCTCACCCGACGGAAATACGCAGTATTTT. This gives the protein CASSPDGNTQYF.

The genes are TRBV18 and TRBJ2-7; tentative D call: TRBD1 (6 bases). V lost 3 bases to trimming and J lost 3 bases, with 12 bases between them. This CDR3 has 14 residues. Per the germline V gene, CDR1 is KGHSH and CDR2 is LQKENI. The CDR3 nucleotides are TGTGCCAGCTCACCTTTCACAGGGCGCTACGAGCAGTACTTC. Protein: CASSPFTGRYEQYF.

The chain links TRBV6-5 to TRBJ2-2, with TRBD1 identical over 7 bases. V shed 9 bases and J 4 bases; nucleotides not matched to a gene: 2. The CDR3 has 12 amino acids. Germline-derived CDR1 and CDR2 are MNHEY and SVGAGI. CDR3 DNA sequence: TGTGCCAGTCCAGGGGGCACCGGGGAGCTGTTTTTT. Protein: CASPGGTGELFF.

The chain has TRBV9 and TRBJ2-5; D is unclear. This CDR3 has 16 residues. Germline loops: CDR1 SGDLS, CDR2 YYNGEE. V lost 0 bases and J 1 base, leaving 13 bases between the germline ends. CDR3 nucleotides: TGTGCCAGCAGCGTAGCTGGAACTTCTTCCCAAGAGACCCAGTACTTC. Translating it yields CASSVAGTSSQETQYF.

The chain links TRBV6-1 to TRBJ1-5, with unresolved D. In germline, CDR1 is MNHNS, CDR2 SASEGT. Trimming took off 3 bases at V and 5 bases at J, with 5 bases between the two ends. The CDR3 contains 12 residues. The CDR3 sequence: CASSDPYQPQHF. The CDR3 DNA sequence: TGTGCCAGCAGTGACCCCTATCAGCCCCAGCATTTT.

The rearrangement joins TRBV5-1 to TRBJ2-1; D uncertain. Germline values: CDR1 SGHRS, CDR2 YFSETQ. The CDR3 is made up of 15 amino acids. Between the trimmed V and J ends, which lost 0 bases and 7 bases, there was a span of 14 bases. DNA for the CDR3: TGCGCCAGCAGCTTGGACGGTCGGCTCACAAATGAGCAGTTCTTC. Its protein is CASSLDGRLTNEQFF.

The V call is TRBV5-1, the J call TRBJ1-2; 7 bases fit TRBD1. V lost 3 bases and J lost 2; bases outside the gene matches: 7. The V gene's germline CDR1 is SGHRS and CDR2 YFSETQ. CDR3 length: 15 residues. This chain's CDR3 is CASSSGTAENYGYTF. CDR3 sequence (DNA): TGCGCCAGCAGCTCGGGGACAGCGGAAAACTATGGCTACACCTTC.